The source of this TCR beta chain is a study of T cells in Graves' hyperthyroidism and ophthalmopathy. Study-wide results and limits: A 13 V-J signature model discriminated ophthalmopathy versus stable hyperthyroidism.

Turning to this clonotype: Its antigen remains unidentified.

V shed 2 bases and J 6 bases; nucleotides not matched to a gene: 9. This CDR3 contains 17 residues. Germline V gene lookup returns CDR1 KGHSH and CDR2 LQKENI. Template material for amplifying TCR beta CDR3 regions consisted of RNA transcripts. TCR CDR3 underwent first-round RT-PCR with the HTBI primer set. TCRdb reprocessed the multiplex PCR reads with MiXCR, giving one entry per CDR3 protein. The table has about half a million distinct CDR3 sequences, about 16% seen once. The sequence derives from a woman aged 25-40 years with Graves' ophthalmopathy. V is TRBV18 and J is TRBJ2-1, with TRBD2 identical over 11 bases. Sample: blood. Here the CDR3 DNA reads TGTGCCAGCTCACCAACCACTAGCGGGGGAAAGTTCAATGAGCAGTTCTTC. Its translation: CASSPTTSGGKFNEQFF. The full variable domain, rest sourced from reference TRBV18 and TRBJ2-1, is NAGVMQNPRHLVRRRGQEARLRCSPMKGHSHVYWYRQLPEEGLKFMVYLQKENIIDESGMPKERFSAEFPKEGPSILRIQQVVRGDSAAYFCASSPTTSGGKFNEQFFGPGTRLTVL.